This T cell receptor beta chain is drawn from a study of blood T cell repertoires in COVID-19. Study as a whole: Samples taken during acute and convalescent COVID-19 were collected in the United States, Italy and Spain. PBMCs, B-cell-depleted T cells, or T cells were the source of the cDNA or gDNA that made up the material.

Unmatched junction bases numbered 6, after V lost 0 bases and J lost 7 bases. The CDR3 consists of 15 residues. Germline-derived CDR1 and CDR2 are SGHKS and YYEKEE (reference sequence). In the original processing: How many nucleated cells were present was estimated from reference gene primer amplification. Sequencing was performed with immunoSEQ multiplex PCR; in TCRdb, only in-frame clones are kept and a portion is missing. Clone size and V and J calls were adopted from that table, with D and trimming inferred from the DNA. The data hold about 110,000 clones, with over 75% observed a single time. This clone was detected only a few times.

The sequence was collected from a woman in her 70s with acute or convalescent COVID-19. The V gene is TRBV5-5, the J gene TRBJ1-4; 7 positions match TRBD1. Sequencing was carried out using peripheral blood. CDR3 loop: CASSLEGAGGEKLFF. The CDR3 bases are TGTGCCAGCAGCTTGGAAGGGGCAGGGGGTGAAAAACTGTTTTTT.